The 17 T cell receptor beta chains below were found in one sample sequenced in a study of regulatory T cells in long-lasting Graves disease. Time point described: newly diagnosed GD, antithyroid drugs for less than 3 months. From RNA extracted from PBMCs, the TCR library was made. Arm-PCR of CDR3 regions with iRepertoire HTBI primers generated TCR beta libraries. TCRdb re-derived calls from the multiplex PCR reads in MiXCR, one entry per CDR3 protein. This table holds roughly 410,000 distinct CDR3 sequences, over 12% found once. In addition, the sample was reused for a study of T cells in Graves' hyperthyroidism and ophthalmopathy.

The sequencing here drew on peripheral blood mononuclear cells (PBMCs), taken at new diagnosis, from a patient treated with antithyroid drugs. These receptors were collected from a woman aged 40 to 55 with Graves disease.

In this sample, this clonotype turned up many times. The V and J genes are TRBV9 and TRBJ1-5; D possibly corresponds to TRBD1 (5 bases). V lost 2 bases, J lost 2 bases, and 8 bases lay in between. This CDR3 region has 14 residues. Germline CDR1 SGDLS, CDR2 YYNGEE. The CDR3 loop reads CASSVDSGNQPQHF. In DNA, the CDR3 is TGTGCCAGCAGCGTCGACAGTGGCAATCAGCCCCAGCATTTT. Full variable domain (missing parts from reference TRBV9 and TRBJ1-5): DSGVTQTPKHLITATGQRVTLRCSPRSGDLSVYWYQQSLDQGLQFLIQYYNGEERAKGNILERFSAQQFPDLHSELNLSSLELGDSALYFCASSVDSGNQPQHFGDGTRLSIL.

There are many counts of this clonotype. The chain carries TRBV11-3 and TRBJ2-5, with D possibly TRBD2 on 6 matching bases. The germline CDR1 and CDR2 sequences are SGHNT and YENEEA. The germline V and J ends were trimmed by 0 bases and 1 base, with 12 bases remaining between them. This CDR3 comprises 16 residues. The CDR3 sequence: CASSLELIGGQETQYF. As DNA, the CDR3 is TGTGCCAGCAGCTTAGAATTAATCGGGGGCCAAGAGACCCAGTACTTC.

The chain's CDR3 is CASTFSWTAVFGNTIYF. CDR3 DNA: TGTGCCAGCACTTTTTCTTGGACAGCGGTCTTCGGAAACACCATATATTTT. The rearrangement links TRBV27 to TRBJ1-3, with D tentatively TRBD1 (6 bases). With 7 bases removed from V and 4 bases from J, the gap between germline ends came to 23 bases. Per the germline V gene, CDR1 is MNHEY and CDR2 is SMNVEV (reference sequence). The CDR3 spans 17 residues.

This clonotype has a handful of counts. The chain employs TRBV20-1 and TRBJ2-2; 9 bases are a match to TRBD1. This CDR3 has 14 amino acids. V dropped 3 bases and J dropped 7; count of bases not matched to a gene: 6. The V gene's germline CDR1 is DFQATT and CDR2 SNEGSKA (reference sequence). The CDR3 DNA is TGCAGTGCTAGGACAGGGGGTTCCGGCGGGGAGCTGTTTTTT. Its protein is CSARTGGSGGELFF.

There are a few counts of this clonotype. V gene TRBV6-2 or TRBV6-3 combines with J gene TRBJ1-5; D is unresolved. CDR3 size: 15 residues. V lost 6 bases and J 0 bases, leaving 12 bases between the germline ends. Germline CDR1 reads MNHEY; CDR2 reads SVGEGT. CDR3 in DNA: TGTGCCAGCAGGGCATCCGACTTTAGCAATCAGCCCCAGCATTTT. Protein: CASRASDFSNQPQHF.

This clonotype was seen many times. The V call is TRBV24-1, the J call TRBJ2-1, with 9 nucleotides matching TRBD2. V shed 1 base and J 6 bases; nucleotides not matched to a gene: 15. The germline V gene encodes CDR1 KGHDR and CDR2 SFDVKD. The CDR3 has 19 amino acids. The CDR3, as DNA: TGTGCCACCAGTGATTTCGGAGTAGCGGGAGTATTCGAACCCAATGAGCAGTTCTTC. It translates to CATSDFGVAGVFEPNEQFF.

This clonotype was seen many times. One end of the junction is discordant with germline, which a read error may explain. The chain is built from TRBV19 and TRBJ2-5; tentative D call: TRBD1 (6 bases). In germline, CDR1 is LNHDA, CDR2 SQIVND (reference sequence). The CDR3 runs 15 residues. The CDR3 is CASRPTGHSREAQYF. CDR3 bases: TGTGCCAGTAGACCTACGGGACACTCAAGAGAGGCCCAGTACTTC.

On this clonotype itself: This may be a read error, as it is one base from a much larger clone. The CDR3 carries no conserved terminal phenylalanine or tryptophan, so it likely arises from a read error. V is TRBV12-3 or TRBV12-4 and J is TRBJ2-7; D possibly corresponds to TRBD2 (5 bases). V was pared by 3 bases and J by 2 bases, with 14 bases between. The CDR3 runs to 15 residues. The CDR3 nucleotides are TGTGCCAGCAGTTTCCGCCCGACTACGCCCTACGAGCAGTACTCC. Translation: CASSFRPTTPYEQYS.

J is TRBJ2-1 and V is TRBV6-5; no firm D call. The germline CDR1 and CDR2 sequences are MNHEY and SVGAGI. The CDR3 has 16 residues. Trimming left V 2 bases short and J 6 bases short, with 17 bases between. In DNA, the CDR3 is TGTGCCAGCAGTTACAGCCAACGGCCGCCGACCAATGAGCAGTTCTTC. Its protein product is CASSYSQRPPTNEQFF.

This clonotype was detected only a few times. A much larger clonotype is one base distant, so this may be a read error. This chain's CDR3 is CASGSGENNEQFF. The DNA of the CDR3 is TGTGCTAGCGGCTCCGGGGAAAACAATGAGCAGTTCTTC. This chain links TRBV7-7 with TRBJ2-1, with a possible D match to TRBD2 (6 bases). Germline CDR1 SSHAT, CDR2 FNYEAQ (reference sequence). CDR3 length equals 13 residues.

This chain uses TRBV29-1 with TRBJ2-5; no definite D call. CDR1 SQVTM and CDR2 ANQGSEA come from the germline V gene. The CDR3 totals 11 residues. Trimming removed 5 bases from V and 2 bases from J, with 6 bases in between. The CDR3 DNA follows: TGCAGCGTTCGACTGCAAGAGACCCAGTACTTC. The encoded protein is CSVRLQETQYF.

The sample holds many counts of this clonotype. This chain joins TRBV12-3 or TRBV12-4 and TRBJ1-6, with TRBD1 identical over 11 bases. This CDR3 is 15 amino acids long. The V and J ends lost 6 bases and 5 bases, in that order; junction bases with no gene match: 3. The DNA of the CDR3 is TGTGCCAGCAGCTGGGACAGGGGGAATAATTCACCCCTCCACTTT. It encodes CASSWDRGNNSPLHF.

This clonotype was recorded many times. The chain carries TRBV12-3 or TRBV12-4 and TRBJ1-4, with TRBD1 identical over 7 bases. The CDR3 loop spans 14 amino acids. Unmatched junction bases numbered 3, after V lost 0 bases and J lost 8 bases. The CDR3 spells CASSLAGGGEKLFF. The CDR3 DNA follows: TGTGCCAGCAGTTTAGCAGGGGGCGGCGAAAAACTGTTTTTT.

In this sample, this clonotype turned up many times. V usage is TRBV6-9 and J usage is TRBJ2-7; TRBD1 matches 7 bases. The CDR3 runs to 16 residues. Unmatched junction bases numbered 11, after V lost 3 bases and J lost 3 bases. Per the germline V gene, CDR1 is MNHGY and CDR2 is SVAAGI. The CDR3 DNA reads TGTGCCAGCAGTTACAACACTTACAGGGGCCTCTACGAGCAGTACTTC. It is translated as CASSYNTYRGLYEQYF.

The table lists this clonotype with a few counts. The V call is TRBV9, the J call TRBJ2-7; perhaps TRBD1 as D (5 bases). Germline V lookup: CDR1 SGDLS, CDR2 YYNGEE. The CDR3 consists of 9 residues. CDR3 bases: TGTGCCAGCAGCGTAGGGGCAGGGGTC. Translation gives CASSVGAGV.

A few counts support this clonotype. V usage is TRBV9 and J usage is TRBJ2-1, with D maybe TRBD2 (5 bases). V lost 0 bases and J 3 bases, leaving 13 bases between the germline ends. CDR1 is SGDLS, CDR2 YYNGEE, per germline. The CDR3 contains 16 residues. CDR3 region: CASSVGVGVGYNEQFF. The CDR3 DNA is TGTGCCAGCAGCGTAGGAGTGGGAGTAGGCTACAATGAGCAGTTCTTC.

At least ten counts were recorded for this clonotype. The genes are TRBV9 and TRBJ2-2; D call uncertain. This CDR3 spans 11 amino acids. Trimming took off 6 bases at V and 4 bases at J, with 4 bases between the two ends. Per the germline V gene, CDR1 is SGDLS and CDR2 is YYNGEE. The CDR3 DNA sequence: TGTGCCAGCACTTCCACCGGGGAGCTGTTTTTT. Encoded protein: CASTSTGELFF.